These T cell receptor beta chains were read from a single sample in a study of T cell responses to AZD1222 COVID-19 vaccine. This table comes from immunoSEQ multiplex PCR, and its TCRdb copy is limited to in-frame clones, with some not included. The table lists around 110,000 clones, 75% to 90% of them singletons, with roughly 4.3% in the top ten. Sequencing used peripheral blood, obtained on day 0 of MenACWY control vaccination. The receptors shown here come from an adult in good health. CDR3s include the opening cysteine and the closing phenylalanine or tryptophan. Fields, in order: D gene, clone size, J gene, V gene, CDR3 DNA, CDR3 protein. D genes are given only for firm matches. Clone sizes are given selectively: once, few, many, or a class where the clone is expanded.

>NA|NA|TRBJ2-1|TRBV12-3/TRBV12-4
TGTGCCAGCAGTCAGTATGGTGAGCAGTTCTTC
CASSQYGEQFF
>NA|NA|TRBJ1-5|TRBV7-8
TGTGCCAGCAGCTTATTATCAGCGAAGAATCAGCCCCAGCATTTT
CASSLLSAKNQPQHF
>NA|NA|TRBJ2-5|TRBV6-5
TGTGCCAGCAGGAAGGGGGGGCAGGGGATAGAGACCCAGTACTTC
CASRKGGQGIETQYF
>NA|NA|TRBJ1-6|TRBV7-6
TGTGCCAGCAGCTTAAAAGGCCAACCGTCCAATTCACCCCTCCACTTT
CASSLKGQPSNSPLHF
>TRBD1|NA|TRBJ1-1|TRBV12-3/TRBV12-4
TGTGCCAACAGGGGGGGCATGAACACTGAAGCTTTCTTT
CANRGGMNTEAFF
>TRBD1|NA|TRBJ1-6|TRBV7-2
TGTGCCAGCAGCCCCCAGGGGCAGGGGGCCTTTAATTCACCCCTCCACTTT
CASSPQGQGAFNSPLHF
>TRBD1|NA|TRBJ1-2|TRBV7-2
TGTGCCAGCAGCTTAGAAGGCAGGGGGATAAACTATGGCTACACCTTC
CASSLEGRGINYGYTF
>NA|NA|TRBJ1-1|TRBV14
TGTGCCAGCAGCCAAGACTATTTAAAAACAGGATCCATGAACACTGAAGCTTTCTTT
CASSQDYLKTGSMNTEAFF
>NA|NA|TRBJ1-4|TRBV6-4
TGTGCCAGCAGTGACTCGGGCGAGCAGAGGCCGGAGAATGAAAAACTGTTTTTT
CASSDSGEQRPENEKLFF
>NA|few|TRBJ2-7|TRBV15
TGTGCCACCAGTGGCCAGGGTTACGAGCAGTACTTC
CATSGQGYEQYF
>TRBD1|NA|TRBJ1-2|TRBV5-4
TGTGCCAGCAGCGGGGACAGGGAGTTGAATGGCTACACCTTC
CASSGDRELNGYTF
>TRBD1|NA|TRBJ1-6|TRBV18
TGTGCCAGCTCACCGGACAGGGTAGGCGGGAATTCACCCCTCCACTTT
CASSPDRVGGNSPLHF
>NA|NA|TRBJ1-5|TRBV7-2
TGTGCCAGCAGTCAGCAGGCAGGCTCAGGACAGCCCCAGCATTTT
CASSQQAGSGQPQHF
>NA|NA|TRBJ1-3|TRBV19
TGTGCCAGTACCCTAACAAGCTCTGGAAACACCATATATTTT
CASTLTSSGNTIYF
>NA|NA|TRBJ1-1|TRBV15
TGTGCCACCAGCCCGGCTAAGTACATGAACACTGAAGCTTTCTTT
CATSPAKYMNTEAFF
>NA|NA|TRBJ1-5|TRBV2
TGTGCCAGCATTGGGGCAGAGTATAGCAATCAGCCCCAGCATTTT
CASIGAEYSNQPQHF
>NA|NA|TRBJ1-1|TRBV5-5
TGTGCCAGCAGCTTATTGCAGGGTGGGAGCACTGAAGCTTTCTTT
CASSLLQGGSTEAFF